This is a list of T cell receptor beta chains from one sample in a study of glioma-infiltrating T cells after dendritic cell vaccination. TCRdb's table, derived via immunoSEQ multiplex PCR, lists solely in-frame clones and lacks some. The data show tens of thousands of clones, 85% seen once. The sample in question was blood, obtained before dendritic cell vaccination. Receptor source: a human donor with glioblastoma. Each CDR3 is given with its conserved first and last residue.

>TRBJ2-7|TRBV5-1
CASSATGASVEQYF
>TRBJ1-5|TRBV2
CASREGGLGQPQHF
>TRBJ1-1|TRBV29-1
CSVESSNTEAFF
>TRBJ1-2|TRBV18
CASSPPGQSGGYTF
>TRBJ2-7|TRBV6-1
CASGYRTREQYF
>TRBJ1-6|TRBV28
CASSSNSPLHF
>TRBJ1-4|TRBV9
CASSGGVGGTSNEKLFF
>TRBJ2-5|TRBV18
CASSPLGPGENQYF
>TRBJ2-3|TRBV5-1
CASTVSGANTDTQYF
>TRBJ2-6|TRBV15
CATSRVPETGANVLTF
>TRBJ2-3|TRBV5-1
CASSLGLAGGSMDTQYF
>TRBJ1-2|TRBV27
CASSVSQGARGNYGYTF
>.|TRBV10-3
CAISGGDAYEQYF
>TRBJ2-1|TRBV2
CASRDGGNSYNEQFF
>TRBJ2-2|TRBV7-2
CASSPSGRAAGELFF
>.|TRBV19
CASSPMDRPFYEQYF
>TRBJ1-4|TRBV6-5
CASRWRPNEKLFF
>TRBJ1-1|TRBV13
CASSLADRSTEAFF
>TRBJ1-4|TRBV18
CASSPLGTAATNEKLFF
>TRBJ2-2|TRBV6-5
CASSDRVATGELFF
>TRBJ2-2|TRBV7-2
CASSLDFTGELFF
>TRBJ1-1|TRBV27
CASLRQGLDTEAFF
>TRBJ1-1|TRBV5-1
CASSSRTVASTEAFF
>TRBJ2-1|TRBV5-1
CASSLGTSGTNSYNEQFF
>TRBJ2-1|TRBV7-8
CASRNRASGFPHSGNEQFF
>TRBJ1-2|TRBV7-2
CASSFNYGYTF
>TRBJ2-5|TRBV13
CASSSEGLGTVQETQYF
>TRBJ1-4|TRBV6-1
CASSWTDEKLFF
>TRBJ2-7|TRBV7-2
CASSLGAGQGAYEQYF
>TRBJ1-1|TRBV9
CASSPRQVFYTEAFF
>TRBJ1-1|TRBV27
CASSRDLDSAPEAFF
>TRBJ2-3|TRBV15
CATRGGISTDTQYF
>TRBJ1-2|TRBV5-4
CASSFDLPRDYGYTF
>TRBJ2-3|TRBV4-2
CASSQERGGPTDTQYF
>TRBJ1-2|TRBV18
CASSPIGPTGVKVNYGYTF
>TRBJ2-1|TRBV7-9
CASSLGAGGAGNEQFF
>TRBJ1-1|TRBV7-9
CASSHYNDFSEAFF
>TRBJ1-5|TRBV7-6
CASSLEEGGNQPQHF
>TRBJ1-6|TRBV7-2
CASSQTGTGGFNSPLHF